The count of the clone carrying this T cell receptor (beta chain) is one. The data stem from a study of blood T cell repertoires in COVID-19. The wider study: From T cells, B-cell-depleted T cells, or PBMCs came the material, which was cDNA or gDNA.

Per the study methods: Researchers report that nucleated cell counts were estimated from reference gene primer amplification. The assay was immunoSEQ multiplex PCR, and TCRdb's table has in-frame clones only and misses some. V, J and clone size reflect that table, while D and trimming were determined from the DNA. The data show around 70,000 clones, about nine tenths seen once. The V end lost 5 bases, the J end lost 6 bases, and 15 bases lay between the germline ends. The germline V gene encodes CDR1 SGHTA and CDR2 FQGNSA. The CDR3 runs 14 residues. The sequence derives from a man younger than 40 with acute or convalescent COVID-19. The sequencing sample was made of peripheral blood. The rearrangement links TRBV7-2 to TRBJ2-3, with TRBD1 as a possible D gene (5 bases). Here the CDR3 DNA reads TGTGCCAGCAGCGTAAAAAGTAGGGGCGATACGCAGTATTTT. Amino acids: CASSVKSRGDTQYF.